This TCR beta chain was sequenced for a study of breast tumors, draining lymph nodes, adjacent tissues. Overall study results and limits: Tumors had less TCR diversity than lymph nodes, more than nontumor tissue.

The CDR3 loop spans 15 amino acids. Trimming removed 0 bases at V and 0 bases at J, with 5 bases between. Germline V gives CDR1 KGHDR, CDR2 SFDVKD. In this sample, this clonotype turned up many times. Its antigen is unknown. In TCRdb, the multiplex PCR reads were re-called with MiXCR into one record per CDR3 protein. The sample records around 100,000 distinct CDR3 sequences, less than 25% being singletons. Axillary draining lymph nodes of breast cancer patients supplied the node samples. The clonotype originates from a female donor with breast cancer. Some clones in this sample may be carry-over from other donors' samples. The chain recombines TRBV24-1 with TRBJ2-1, with D perhaps TRBD2 (5 bases). The specimen was axillary lymph node tissue. Here the CDR3 DNA reads TGTGCCACCAGTGATTTGGCGGGCTCCTACAATGAGCAGTTCTTC. This codes for CATSDLAGSYNEQFF.